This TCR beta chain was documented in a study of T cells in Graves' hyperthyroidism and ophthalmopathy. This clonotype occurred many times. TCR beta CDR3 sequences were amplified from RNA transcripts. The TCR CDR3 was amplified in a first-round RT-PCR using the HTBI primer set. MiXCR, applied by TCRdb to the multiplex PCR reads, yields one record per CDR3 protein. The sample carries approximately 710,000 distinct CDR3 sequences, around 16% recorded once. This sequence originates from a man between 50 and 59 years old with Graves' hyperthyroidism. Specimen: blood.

The CDR3 is CASIRRGRSSGNTIYF. CDR3 bases: TGTGCCAGCATAAGAAGGGGCAGAAGCTCTGGAAACACCATATATTTT. The V call is TRBV2, the J call TRBJ1-3, with D perhaps matching TRBD1 (5 bases). The length of the CDR3 is 16 residues. V was clipped by 7 bases and J by 0 bases, with 16 bases between them. Looked up from germline, CDR1 is SNHLY and CDR2 is FYNNEI.